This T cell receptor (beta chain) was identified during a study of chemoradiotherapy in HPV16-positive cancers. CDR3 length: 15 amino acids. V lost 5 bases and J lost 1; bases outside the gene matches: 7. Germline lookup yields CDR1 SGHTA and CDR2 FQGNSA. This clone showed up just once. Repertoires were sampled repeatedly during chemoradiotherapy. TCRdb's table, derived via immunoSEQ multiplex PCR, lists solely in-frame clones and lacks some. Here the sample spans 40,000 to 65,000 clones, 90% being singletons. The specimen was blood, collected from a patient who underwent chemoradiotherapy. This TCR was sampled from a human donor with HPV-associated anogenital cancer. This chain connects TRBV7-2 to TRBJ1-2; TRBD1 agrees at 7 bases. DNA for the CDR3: TGTGCCAGCAGCCCGGGACAGCCGAGTAACTATGGCTACACCTTC. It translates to CASSPGQPSNYGYTF.